The 15 T cell receptor beta chains below all came from one sample that was sequenced in a study of response to subunit inactivated influenza vaccine (dated by TCRdb to the late 2010s). The protocol used for the library was RT-PCR. These reads were obtained on an Illumina HiSeq 2500. TCRdb ran its own pipeline on the public reads, namely fastp trimming at Q25 and MiXCR clone calling, and kept in-frame beta chains. Under each unique CDR3 protein, matching rows form one entry showing the most common genes and DNA. The table for this sample lists hundreds of thousands of distinct CDR3 sequences; roughly 15% of them were counted only once. Approximately 7.6% of the sample comes from the top ten. This specimen consisted of PBMCs from blood, obtained around two weeks before vaccination. These receptors originate from a man in his fifties or sixties who received an inactivated influenza vaccine. Donor details come from another sample of the same person, matched by shared clones.

At least ten counts were recorded for this clonotype. The J gene is TRBJ1-3, the V gene TRBV5-5; 8 bases fit TRBD1. The CDR3 covers 15 residues. Per germline, CDR1 SGHKS and CDR2 YYEKEE (reference sequence). V shed 5 bases, J shed 1 base, and the junction held 5 bases outside the gene matches. CDR3 coding DNA: TGTGCCAGCAGTTTCACAGGGGGTTCTGGAAACACCATATATTTT. This codes for CASSFTGGSGNTIYF.

There are a few counts of this clonotype. This chain uses TRBV12-3 or TRBV12-4 with TRBJ2-1, with 9 bases matching TRBD1. Germline trimming cut 5 bases from V and 7 bases from J; bases unmatched to any gene: 12. CDR3 length: 16 residues. The CDR3 reads CASSPPGTGMRNEQFF. The DNA of the CDR3 is TGTGCCAGCAGTCCACCCGGGACAGGGATGAGGAATGAGCAGTTCTTC.

J is TRBJ2-5 and V is TRBV7-2; 7 nucleotides line up with TRBD1. The CDR3 is 14 residues long. V shed 5 bases and J 5 bases; nucleotides not matched to a gene: 8. The V gene's germline CDR1 is SGHTA and CDR2 FQGNSA. This CDR3 reads CASSRETGSETQYF. CDR3 bases: TGTGCCAGCAGCCGCGAGACAGGGAGTGAGACCCAGTACTTC.

Here the CDR3 reads CASSPPGPHSYEQYF. The CDR3 DNA is TGTGCCAGCAGCCCCCCCGGGCCTCACTCCTACGAGCAGTACTTC. The V and J genes are TRBV28 and TRBJ2-7; D gene ambiguous. This CDR3 contains 15 residues. Germline CDR1 is MDHEN and CDR2 is SYDVKM. The V end lost 6 bases, the J end lost 0 bases, and 15 bases lay between the germline ends.

This chain joins TRBV11-1 and TRBJ2-3, with TRBD2 matching over 13 bases. CDR1 is SGHAT, CDR2 FQDESV, per germline (reference sequence). V lost 4 bases to trimming and J lost 1 base; unmatched junction nucleotides: 11. The CDR3 extends over 19 amino acids. CDR3 sequence (DNA): TGTGCCAGCAGCTCATCTCCTGGACTAGCGGGAGCTCGCACAGATACGCAGTATTTT. Amino acid sequence: CASSSSPGLAGARTDTQYF. The full variable domain, in which reference TRBV11-1 and TRBJ2-3 provide the parts outside the CDR3, is EAEVAQSPRYKITEKSQAVAFWCDPISGHATLYWYRQILGQGPELLVQFQDESVVDDSQLPKDRFSAERLKGVDSTLKIQPAELGDSAMYLCASSSSPGLAGARTDTQYFGPGTRLTVL.

This clonotype has more than one count but fewer than ten. The gene calls are TRBV5-1 and TRBJ2-5, with TRBD2 matching over 9 bases. The junction had 7 bases not matched to a gene; V was cut back by 6 bases and J by 4 bases. Germline V gene sequence: CDR1 SGHRS, CDR2 YFSETQ. This CDR3 is built from 14 residues. CDR3 in DNA: TGCGCCAGCACCACCGGACTAGCGCGAGAGACCCAGTACTTC. Amino acid sequence: CASTTGLARETQYF.

The gene calls are TRBV7-9 and TRBJ2-1, with TRBD1 matching 9 bases. Looked up from germline, CDR1 is SEHNR and CDR2 is FQNEAQ (reference sequence). The CDR3 spans 16 residues. With V trimmed by 4 bases and J by 5 bases, 9 bases remained unmatched. CDR3 bases: TGTGCCAGCAGCTCGGACAGGGGAGCGGTCGACAATGAGCAGTTCTTC. It is translated as CASSSDRGAVDNEQFF.

This rearrangement joins TRBV29-1 to TRBJ2-3; no clear D. Trimming cost V 6 bases and J 7 bases, with 17 bases left between them. In germline, CDR1 is SQVTM, CDR2 ANQGSEA. The CDR3 is 13 residues long. CDR3 coding DNA: TGCAGCGTGGACGGAGCGCACGCCTATACGCAGTATTTT. Protein product: CSVDGAHAYTQYF.

The chain employs TRBV20-1 and TRBJ2-5; no reliable D call. The CDR3 spans 13 residues. Trimming left V 2 bases short and J 5 bases short, with 12 bases between. Germline loops: CDR1 DFQATT, CDR2 SNEGSKA (reference sequence). The CDR3 spells CSARPPGLETQYF. The CDR3 coding sequence is TGCAGTGCTAGACCGCCTGGGTTGGAGACCCAGTACTTC.

This clonotype was observed at least ten times. The rearrangement uses TRBV20-1 and TRBJ2-1; TRBD2 is a possible D gene (6 bases). The germline V gene encodes CDR1 DFQATT and CDR2 SNEGSKA (reference sequence). The ends were cut back, 4 bases at V and 7 bases at J, with 14 bases in the middle. This CDR3 has 13 amino acids. The CDR3 nucleotides are TGCAGTGCTATACCGACTAGGAAGAATGAGCAGTTCTTC. Protein: CSAIPTRKNEQFF.

The gene calls are TRBV12-3 or TRBV12-4 and TRBJ2-1, with 10 positions matching TRBD2. With V trimmed by 4 bases and J by 9 bases, 6 bases remained unmatched. This CDR3 spans 14 amino acids. CDR3 sequence (DNA): TGTGCCAGCAGTTCTACCAGACTAGCGGGTGAGCAGTTCTTC. Amino acids: CASSSTRLAGEQFF.

This clonotype has only a few counts. This rearrangement joins TRBV6-1 to TRBJ1-3; 8 bases map to TRBD1. The junction had 4 bases not matched to a gene; V was cut back by 6 bases and J by 0 bases. The germline V gene encodes CDR1 MNHNS and CDR2 SASEGT. The CDR3 loop spans 15 amino acids. CDR3 sequence reads: CASRATGDSGNTIYF. The CDR3 nucleotides are TGTGCCAGCAGGGCGACAGGGGACTCTGGAAACACCATATATTTT.

V and J are TRBV6-1 and TRBJ2-2, with TRBD1 identical over 9 bases. There are 16 residues in the CDR3. J was trimmed by 3 bases and V by 6 bases; bases with no gene match: 8. The germline V gene has CDR1 MNHNS and CDR2 SASEGT. The CDR3 loop is CASSEQGAPDTGELFF. The CDR3 coding sequence is TGTGCCAGCAGCGAACAGGGGGCCCCGGACACCGGGGAGCTGTTTTTT.

The CDR3 sequence: CASTQGDNYGYTF. Here the CDR3 DNA reads TGTGCCAGCACACAGGGGGATAACTATGGCTACACCTTC. V usage is TRBV19 and J usage is TRBJ1-2; 8 nucleotides align to TRBD1. The CDR3 has 13 residues. CDR1 is LNHDA and CDR2 is SQIVND in the germline V gene (reference sequence). V shed 9 bases, J shed 1 base, and the junction held 4 bases outside the gene matches.

This clonotype was observed many times. This chain uses TRBV7-9 with TRBJ2-3; D is uncertain. There are 10 residues in the CDR3. V lost 10 bases and J lost 6, with 8 bases in between. The V gene's germline CDR1 is SEHNR and CDR2 FQNEAQ (reference sequence). The CDR3 DNA is TGTGCCACTCTGGGGGATACGCAGTATTTT. Protein product: CATLGDTQYF.